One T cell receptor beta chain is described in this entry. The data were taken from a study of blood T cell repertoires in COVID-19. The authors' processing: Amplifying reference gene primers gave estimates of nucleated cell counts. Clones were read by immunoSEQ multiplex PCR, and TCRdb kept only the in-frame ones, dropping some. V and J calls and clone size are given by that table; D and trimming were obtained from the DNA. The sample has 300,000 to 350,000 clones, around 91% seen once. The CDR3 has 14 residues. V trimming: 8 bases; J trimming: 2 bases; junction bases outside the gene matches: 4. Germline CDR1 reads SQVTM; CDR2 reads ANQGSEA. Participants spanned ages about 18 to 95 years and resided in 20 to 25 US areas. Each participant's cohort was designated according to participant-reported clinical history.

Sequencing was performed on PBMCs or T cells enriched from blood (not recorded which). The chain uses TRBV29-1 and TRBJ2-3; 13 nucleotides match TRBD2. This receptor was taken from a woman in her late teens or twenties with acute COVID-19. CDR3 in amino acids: CSSGLAGTTDTQYF. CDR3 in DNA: TGCAGCTCGGGACTAGCGGGGACCACAGATACGCAGTATTTT.